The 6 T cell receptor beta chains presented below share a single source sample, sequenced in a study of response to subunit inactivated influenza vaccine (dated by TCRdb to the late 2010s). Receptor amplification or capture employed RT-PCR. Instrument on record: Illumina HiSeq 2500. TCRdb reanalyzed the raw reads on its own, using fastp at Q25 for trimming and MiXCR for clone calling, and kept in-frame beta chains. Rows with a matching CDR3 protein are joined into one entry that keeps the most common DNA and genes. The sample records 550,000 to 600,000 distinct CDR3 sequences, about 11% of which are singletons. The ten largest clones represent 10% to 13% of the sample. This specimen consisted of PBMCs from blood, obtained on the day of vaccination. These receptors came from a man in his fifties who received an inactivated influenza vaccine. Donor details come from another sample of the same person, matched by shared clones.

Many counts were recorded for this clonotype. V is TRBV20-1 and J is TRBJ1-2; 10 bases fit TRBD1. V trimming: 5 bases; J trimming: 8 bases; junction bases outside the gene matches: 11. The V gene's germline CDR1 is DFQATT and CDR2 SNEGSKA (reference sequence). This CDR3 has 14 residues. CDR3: CSAANRDRGLGYTF. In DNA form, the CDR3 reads TGCAGTGCTGCCAACCGGGACAGGGGTCTCGGCTACACCTTC.

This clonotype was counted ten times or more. CDR3 loop: CASSLAKETQYF. The DNA of the CDR3 is TGTGCCAGCAGCTTGGCTAAAGAGACCCAGTACTTC. The chain employs TRBV11-2 and TRBJ2-5; D gene uncertain. Germline assignment: CDR1 SGHAT and CDR2 FQNNGV. V shed 3 bases and J shed 3 bases, with 5 bases lying between them. The CDR3 consists of 12 residues.

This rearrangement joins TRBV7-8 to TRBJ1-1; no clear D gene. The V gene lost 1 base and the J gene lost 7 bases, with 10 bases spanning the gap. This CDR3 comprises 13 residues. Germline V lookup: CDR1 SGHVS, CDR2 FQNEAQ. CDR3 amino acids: CASSLESYSEAFF. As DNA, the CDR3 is TGTGCCAGCAGCTTAGAATCCTACAGTGAAGCTTTCTTT.

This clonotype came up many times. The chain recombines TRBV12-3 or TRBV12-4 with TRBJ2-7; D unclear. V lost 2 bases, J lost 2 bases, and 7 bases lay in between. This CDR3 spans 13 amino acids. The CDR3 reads CASSLRVPYEQYF. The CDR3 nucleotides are TGTGCCAGCAGTTTAAGGGTACCCTACGAGCAGTACTTC.

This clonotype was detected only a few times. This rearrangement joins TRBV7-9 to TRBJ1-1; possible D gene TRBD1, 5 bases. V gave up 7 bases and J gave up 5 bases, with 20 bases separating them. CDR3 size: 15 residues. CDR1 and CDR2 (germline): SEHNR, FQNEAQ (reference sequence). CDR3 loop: CASNPIEGAGTEAFF. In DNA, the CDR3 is TGTGCCAGCAACCCGATAGAAGGGGCTGGGACTGAAGCTTTCTTT.

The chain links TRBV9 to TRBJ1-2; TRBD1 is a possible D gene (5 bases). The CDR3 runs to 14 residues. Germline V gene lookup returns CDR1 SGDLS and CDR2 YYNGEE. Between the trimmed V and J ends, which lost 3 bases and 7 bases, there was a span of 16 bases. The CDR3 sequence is CASSDAGTAVGYTF. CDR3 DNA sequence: TGTGCCAGCAGCGACGCCGGGACCGCAGTTGGCTACACCTTC.